Each of the 16 T cell receptor beta chains below was sequenced from the same sample in a study of identical twins listed by TCRdb under 2016. Libraries came from 5' RACE. TCRdb records Illumina HiSeq 2000 as the sequencer. TCRdb reworked the public reads: Q25 trimming with fastp, MiXCR clone assembly, productive beta chains retained. CDR3 protein sequences are deduplicated, and each keeps its most common genes and DNA. This sample has about 330,000 distinct CDR3 sequences in its table, and 10% to 15% of those were observed once. 7.2% of the sample lies in the top ten. These data are also associated with another study on yellow fever vaccine responses in identical twins.

The sample was CD8+ T cells sorted from blood. These receptors originate from a woman younger than 35 in good health.

V usage is TRBV11-2 and J usage is TRBJ2-1; D is perhaps TRBD2 (5 bases). Trimming pared 5 bases from V and 6 bases from J, leaving 14 bases between. CDR3 length: 14 residues. Germline V gene data show CDR1 as SGHAT and CDR2 as FQNNGV. The CDR3 is CASSGSWTSNEQFF. CDR3 sequence (DNA): TGTGCCAGCAGCGGATCCTGGACTTCCAATGAGCAGTTCTTC.

The chain links TRBV3-1 to TRBJ2-5; tentative D call: TRBD1 (6 bases). Germline CDR1 and CDR2: LGHDT and YNNKEL (reference sequence). Deletions cut 0 bases from V and 1 base from J, with 15 bases between. The CDR3 has 17 amino acids. CDR3 nucleotide sequence: TGTGCCAGCAGCCAAGAAATTTCTCACAGGGCCCAAGAGACCCAGTACTTC. Amino acid sequence: CASSQEISHRAQETQYF.

The chain employs TRBV7-9 and TRBJ2-5; no clear D. The V and J ends lost 8 bases and 2 bases respectively, with 15 bases between them. This CDR3 region has 14 residues. Germline V CDR1 and CDR2: SEHNR, FQNEAQ (reference sequence). CDR3 sequence reads: CASHVLGWQETQYF. The CDR3 nucleotides read TGTGCCAGCCACGTACTGGGTTGGCAAGAGACCCAGTACTTC. Full variable domain (remainder filled in from reference TRBV7-9 and TRBJ2-5): DTGVSQNPRHKITKRGQNVTFRCDPISEHNRLYWYRQTLGQGPEFLTYFQNEAQLEKSRLLSDRFSAERPKGSFSTLEIQRTEQGDSAMYLCASHVLGWQETQYFGPGTRLLVL.

The chain combines TRBV18 with TRBJ2-6; D is unresolved. Trimming cost V 3 bases and J 0 bases, with 15 bases left between them. The CDR3 length is 18 residues. Germline V gene lookup returns CDR1 KGHSH and CDR2 LQKENI. This CDR3 reads CASSPAPAENSGANVLTF. In DNA, the CDR3 is TGTGCCAGCTCACCCGCGCCGGCGGAAAACTCTGGGGCCAACGTCCTGACTTTC.

V gene TRBV2 combines with J gene TRBJ2-1; D possibly uses TRBD1 or TRBD2 (5 bases each). CDR1 and CDR2 (germline): SNHLY, FYNNEI. Deletions cut 3 bases from V and 7 bases from J, with 10 bases between. This CDR3 is 13 amino acids long. CDR3 amino acids: CASSEAWGNEQFF. In DNA, the CDR3 is TGTGCCAGCAGTGAGGCGTGGGGGAATGAGCAGTTCTTC.

This clonotype showed up just a few times. The chain employs TRBV5-1 and TRBJ1-2, with D possibly matching TRBD1 (6 bases). CDR1 is SGHRS and CDR2 is YFSETQ in the germline V gene. V gave up 4 bases and J gave up 3 bases, with 13 bases separating them. The CDR3 spans 14 residues. Here the CDR3 reads CASSPKYRDYGYTF. As DNA, the CDR3 is TGCGCCAGCAGCCCTAAGTACAGGGACTATGGCTACACCTTC. The complete variable domain, with remaining parts taken from reference TRBV5-1 and TRBJ1-2, reads KAGVTQTPRYLIKTRGQQVTLSCSPISGHRSVSWYQQTPGQGLQFLFEYFSETQRNKGNFPGRFSGRQFSNSRSEMNVSTLELGDSALYLCASSPKYRDYGYTFGSGTRLTVV.

This clonotype was found many times. The V and J genes are TRBV12-3 or TRBV12-4 and TRBJ2-3; the D is unclear. This CDR3 has 14 amino acids. Trimming left V 4 bases short and J 0 bases short, with 8 bases between. The CDR3: CASSSVGSTDTQYF. The CDR3 region has the DNA TGTGCCAGCAGTTCAGTGGGGAGCACAGATACGCAGTATTTT.

Many counts were recorded for this clonotype. The chain has TRBV12-3 or TRBV12-4 and TRBJ2-2, with D perhaps TRBD2 (6 bases). The CDR3 covers 16 residues. Trimming shortened V by 4 bases and J by 3 bases, and 15 bases separated the two germline ends. CDR3 protein: CASSWLEGSYTGELFF. CDR3 nucleotides: TGTGCCAGCAGTTGGCTGGAGGGCAGCTACACCGGGGAGCTGTTTTTT.

In its sample, this clonotype was seen many times. The V gene is TRBV10-3, the J gene TRBJ2-3, with D tentatively TRBD2 (6 bases). The CDR3 has 16 residues. With 0 bases removed from V and 2 bases from J, the gap between germline ends came to 12 bases. From germline, CDR1 is ENHRY and CDR2 SYGVKD. CDR3 nucleotide sequence: TGTGCCATCAGTGAGTCGCCGGGAGAGGTCACAGATACGCAGTATTTT. Protein sequence: CAISESPGEVTDTQYF.

This clonotype has just a few counts. The gene calls are TRBV5-1 and TRBJ1-2; 9 nucleotides line up with TRBD1. V dropped 4 bases and J dropped 7; count of bases not matched to a gene: 5. The V gene's germline CDR1 is SGHRS and CDR2 YFSETQ. There are 13 residues in the CDR3. CDR3 nucleotide sequence: TGCGCCAGCAGCACGGGGACAGGGAGTGGCTACACCTTC. This gives the protein CASSTGTGSGYTF.

This clonotype has just a few counts. V is TRBV9 and J is TRBJ2-1; D is unresolved. Germline V gives CDR1 SGDLS, CDR2 YYNGEE. CDR3 size: 14 residues. V was clipped by 0 bases and J by 6 bases, with 10 bases between them. The DNA of the CDR3 is TGTGCCAGCAGCGTAGAGCCGGATTTCAATGAGCAGTTCTTC. Protein product: CASSVEPDFNEQFF.

This clonotype was seen repeatedly, ten times or more. The DNA of the CDR3 is TGTGCCAGCAGCACAGAGACAGGGGCGGGAGGCTACACCTTC. Translated, it gives CASSTETGAGGYTF. This sequence joins TRBV12-3 or TRBV12-4 and TRBJ1-2, with 8 positions matching TRBD1. The length of the CDR3 is 14 residues. After removal of 6 bases from V and 8 bases from J, the junction contained 11 bases not matched to a gene.

This clonotype was seen repeatedly, ten times or more. The chain joins TRBV29-1 to TRBJ2-7, with 8 bases identical to TRBD1. The J segment lost 1 base and the V segment lost 1 base, leaving 3 bases of the junction unmatched. Germline V gene lookup returns CDR1 SQVTM and CDR2 ANQGSEA. This CDR3 is 14 amino acids long. Written as DNA, the CDR3 is TGCAGCGTTGAAGTGGGGACAGGATCCTACGAGCAGTACTTC. Translation gives CSVEVGTGSYEQYF.

This clonotype was seen only a few times. The rearrangement joins TRBV15 to TRBJ2-2, with D possibly being TRBD1 (5 bases). In germline, CDR1 is LNHNV, CDR2 YYDKDF (reference sequence). V dropped 1 base and J dropped 7 bases, with 16 bases sitting between them. This CDR3 has 16 residues. CDR3 nucleotides: TGTGCCACCAGCAGAGTAAGGACAACCCAAGGCGGGGAGCTGTTTTTT. Its protein product is CATSRVRTTQGGELFF.

This clonotype showed up many times. CDR3 coding DNA: TGCGCCAGCAGCGTCGGACTAGCGGGGTGGAATCCCACAGATACGCAGTATTTT. It is translated as CASSVGLAGWNPTDTQYF. This chain joins TRBV5-1 and TRBJ2-3; 12 nucleotides line up with TRBD2. Germline trimming cut 4 bases from V and 2 bases from J; bases unmatched to any gene: 11. This CDR3 is built from 18 residues. Looked up from germline, CDR1 is SGHRS and CDR2 is YFSETQ.

This clonotype has more than one count but fewer than ten. The chain couples TRBV12-3 or TRBV12-4 to TRBJ1-5; no reliable D call. The V end lost 0 bases, the J end lost 4 bases, and 7 bases lay between the germline ends. CDR3 length: 14 amino acids. Here the CDR3 reads CASSLAGLNQPQHF. CDR3 DNA sequence: TGTGCCAGCAGTTTAGCGGGGTTGAATCAGCCCCAGCATTTT.